Here is one T cell receptor beta chain with its context. Antigen unknown. 13 Jbeta primers and 60 Vbeta primers were used for the PCR. Only in-frame clones appear in the TCRdb table, and some are missing; sequencing was by immunoSEQ multiplex PCR. Among about 160,000 clones listed, around four fifths were seen once. The data are from a study of cytomegalovirus exposure and HLA in healthy donors. Study observations and caveats: Upon later analysis, HLA-associated TCR beta chains proved more clonally expanded than other, equally common chains.

Participants comprised healthy donors of bone marrow. The CDR3 sequence is 14 residues long. The V gene's germline CDR1 is MNHEY and CDR2 SVGAGI. The V gene end was trimmed by 8 bases and the J gene end by 1 base; junction bases not matched to a gene: 8. The material sequenced was PBMCs. The sequence came from a male donor in good health and CMV-seronegative. V is TRBV6-5 and J is TRBJ2-7, with 7 bases lining up with TRBD1. This CDR3 is CASWETGRSYEQYF. CDR3 DNA sequence: TGTGCCAGCTGGGAGACAGGGCGGTCCTACGAGCAGTACTTC.